The present T cell receptor (beta chain) was sequenced within a study of T cell responses to AZD1222 COVID-19 vaccine. Study-wide results and limits: Seropositive at baseline were only six AZD1222 recipients. Reportedly, nearly half the spike-specific TCRs target unmutated variant regions. The donor group comprised mostly white British people and more females; the analysis possibly underestimated clonal diversity. Spike-wide coverage was observed for vaccine-associated CD4 TCRs, with dominant responses at 160-218 and 743-854.

Germline V gene lookup returns CDR1 SGHTS and CDR2 YDEGEE. V shed 4 bases and J shed 5 bases, with 9 bases lying between them. CDR3 size: 13 residues. Libraries were prepared by immunoSEQ multiplex PCR; TCRdb keeps only in-frame clonotypes and omits some of them. The repertoire holds over 100,000 clones, approximately 91% seen once, with 6.3% in the top ten. Only a few counts were recorded for this clone. Antigen unknown. This specimen was peripheral blood, taken on day 0 of AZD1222 vaccination. The chain uses TRBV5-8 and TRBJ2-2; D gene uncertain. The clonotype was recovered from an adult in good health. The CDR3 is CASSPQWTGELFF. DNA for the CDR3: TGTGCCAGCAGCCCCCAGTGGACCGGGGAGCTGTTTTTT.